The T cell receptor beta chain under discussion was sequenced for a study of control samples from healthy donors and cancer patients. Per germline, CDR1 LNHDA and CDR2 SQIVND (reference sequence). Between the trimmed V and J ends, which lost 3 bases and 2 bases, there was a span of 11 bases. This CDR3 comprises 14 residues. Sequencing was performed with immunoSEQ multiplex PCR; in TCRdb, only in-frame clones are kept and a portion is missing. The table gives about 210,000 clones; the top ten clones make up roughly 2% of it. V gene TRBV19 combines with J gene TRBJ2-7, with D possibly being TRBD1 (5 bases). The TCR originated in a woman aged 25 to 39 in good health. The sequenced material came from blood. The CDR3 loop reads CASSMDTLPYEQYF. The CDR3 coding sequence is TGTGCCAGTAGTATGGACACCCTACCCTACGAGCAGTACTTC.